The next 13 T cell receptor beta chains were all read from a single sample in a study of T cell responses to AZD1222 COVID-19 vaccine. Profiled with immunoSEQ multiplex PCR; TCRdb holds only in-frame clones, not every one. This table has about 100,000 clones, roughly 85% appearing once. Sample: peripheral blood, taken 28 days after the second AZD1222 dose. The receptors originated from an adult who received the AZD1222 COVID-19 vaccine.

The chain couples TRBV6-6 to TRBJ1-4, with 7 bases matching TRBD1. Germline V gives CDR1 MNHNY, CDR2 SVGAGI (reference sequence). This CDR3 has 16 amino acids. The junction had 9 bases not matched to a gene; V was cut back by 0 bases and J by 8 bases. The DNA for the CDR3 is TGTGCCAGCAGTTACTCGAGGGACAGTGGCTGGGAAAAACTGTTTTTT. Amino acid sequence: CASSYSRDSGWEKLFF.

CDR3 DNA sequence: TGTGCCAGCCGTCGAGGAGGGCCGGGGGAGACCCAGTACTTC. This encodes CASRRGGPGETQYF. The chain combines TRBV2 with TRBJ2-5; perhaps TRBD2 as D (6 bases). Trimming took off 8 bases at V and 5 bases at J, with 18 bases between the two ends. There are 14 residues in the CDR3. Germline V gene lookup returns CDR1 SNHLY and CDR2 FYNNEI.

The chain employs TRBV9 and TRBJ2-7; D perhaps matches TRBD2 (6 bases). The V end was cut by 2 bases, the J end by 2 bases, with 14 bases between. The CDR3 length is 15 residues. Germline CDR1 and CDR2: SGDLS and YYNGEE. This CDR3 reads CASSVGGGGTYEQYF. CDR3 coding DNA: TGTGCCAGCAGCGTTGGGGGAGGAGGGACCTACGAGCAGTACTTC.

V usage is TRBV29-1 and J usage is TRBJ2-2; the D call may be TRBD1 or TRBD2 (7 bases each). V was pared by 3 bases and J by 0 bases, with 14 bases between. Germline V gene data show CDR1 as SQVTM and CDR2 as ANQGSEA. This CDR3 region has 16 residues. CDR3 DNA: TGCAGCGTTGAGAGCGGGACAGCCGCGAACACCGGGGAGCTGTTTTTT. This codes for CSVESGTAANTGELFF.

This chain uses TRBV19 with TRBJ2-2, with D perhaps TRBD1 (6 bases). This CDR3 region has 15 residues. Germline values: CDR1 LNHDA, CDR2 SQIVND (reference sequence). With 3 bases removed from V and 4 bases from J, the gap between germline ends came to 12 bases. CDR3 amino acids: CASSIEQGSTGELFF. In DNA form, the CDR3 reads TGTGCCAGTAGTATTGAGCAGGGGAGCACCGGGGAGCTGTTTTTT.

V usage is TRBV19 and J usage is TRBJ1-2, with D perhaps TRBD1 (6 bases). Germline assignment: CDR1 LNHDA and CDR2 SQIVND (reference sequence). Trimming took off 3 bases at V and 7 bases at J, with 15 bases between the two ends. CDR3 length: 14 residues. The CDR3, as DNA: TGTGCCAGTAGTATGACGGGGGCGACTGCTGGCTACACCTTC. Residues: CASSMTGATAGYTF.

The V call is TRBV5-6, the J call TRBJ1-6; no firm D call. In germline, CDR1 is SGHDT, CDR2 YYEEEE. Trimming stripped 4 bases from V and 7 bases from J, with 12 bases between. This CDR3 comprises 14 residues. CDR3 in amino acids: CASSDDHRNSPLHF. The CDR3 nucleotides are TGTGCCAGCAGCGACGATCACAGAAATTCACCCCTCCACTTT.

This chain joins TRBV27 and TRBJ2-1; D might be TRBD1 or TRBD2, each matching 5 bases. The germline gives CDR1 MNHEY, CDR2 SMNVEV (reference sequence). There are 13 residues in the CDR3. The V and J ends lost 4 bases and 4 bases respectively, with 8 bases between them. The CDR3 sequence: CASSSEGYNEQFF. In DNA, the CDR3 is TGTGCCAGCAGTTCTGAGGGGTACAATGAGCAGTTCTTC.

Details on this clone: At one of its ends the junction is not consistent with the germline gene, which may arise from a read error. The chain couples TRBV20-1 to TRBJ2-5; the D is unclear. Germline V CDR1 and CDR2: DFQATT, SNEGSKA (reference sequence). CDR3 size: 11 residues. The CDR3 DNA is TGCAGTGCTAGGGCTGACTCGGTTCTAGACTTC. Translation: CSARADSVLDF.

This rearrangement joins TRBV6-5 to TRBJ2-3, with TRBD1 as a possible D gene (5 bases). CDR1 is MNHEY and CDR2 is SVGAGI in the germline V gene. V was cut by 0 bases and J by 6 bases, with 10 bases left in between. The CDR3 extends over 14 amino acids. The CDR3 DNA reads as TGTGCCAGCAGTTACTCGGCAGGGCCGGATACGCAGTATTTT. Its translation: CASSYSAGPDTQYF.

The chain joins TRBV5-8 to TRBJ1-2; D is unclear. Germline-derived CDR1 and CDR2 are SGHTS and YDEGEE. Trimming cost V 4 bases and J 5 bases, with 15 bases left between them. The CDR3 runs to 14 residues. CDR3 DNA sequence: TGTGCCAGCAGCCGCTTTCGTTCGGGATATGGCTACACCTTC. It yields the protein CASSRFRSGYGYTF.

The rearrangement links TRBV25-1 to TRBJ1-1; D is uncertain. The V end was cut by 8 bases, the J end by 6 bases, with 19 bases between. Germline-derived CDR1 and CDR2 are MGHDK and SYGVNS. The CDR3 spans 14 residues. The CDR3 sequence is CASQDSGYIAEAFF. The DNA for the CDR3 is TGTGCCAGCCAAGACTCGGGGTATATAGCTGAAGCTTTCTTT.

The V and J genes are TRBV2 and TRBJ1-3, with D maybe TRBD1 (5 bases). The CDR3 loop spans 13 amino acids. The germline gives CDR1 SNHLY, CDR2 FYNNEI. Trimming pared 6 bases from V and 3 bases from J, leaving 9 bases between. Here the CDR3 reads CASRGRDGNTIYF. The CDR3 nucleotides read TGTGCCAGCAGGGGCAGGGATGGAAACACCATATATTTT.